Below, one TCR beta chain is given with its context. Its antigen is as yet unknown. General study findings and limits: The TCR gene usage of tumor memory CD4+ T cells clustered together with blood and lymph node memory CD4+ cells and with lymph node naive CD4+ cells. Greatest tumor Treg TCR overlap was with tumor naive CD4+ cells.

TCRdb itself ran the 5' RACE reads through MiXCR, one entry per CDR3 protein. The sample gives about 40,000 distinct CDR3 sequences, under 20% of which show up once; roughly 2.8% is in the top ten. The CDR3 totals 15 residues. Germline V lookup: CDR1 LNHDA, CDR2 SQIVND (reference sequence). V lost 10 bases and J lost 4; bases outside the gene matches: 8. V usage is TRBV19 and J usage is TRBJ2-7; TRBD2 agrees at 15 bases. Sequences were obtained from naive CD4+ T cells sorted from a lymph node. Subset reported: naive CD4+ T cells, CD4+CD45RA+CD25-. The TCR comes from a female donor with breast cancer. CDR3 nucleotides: TGTGCCACCAGGACCGGGACTAGCGGGGGGTACGAGCAGTACTTC. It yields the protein CATRTGTSGGYEQYF.